This TCR beta chain is drawn from a study of cytomegalovirus exposure and HLA in healthy donors (TCRdb year 2017). About the study as a whole: An earlier analysis of about 530 of the donors reported 276 Gb of sequence data and roughly 120 million unique TCR beta sequences obtained from about 170 million T cells. HLA typing covered class I and class II loci at four-digit resolution. Among roughly 370 genotyped donors of the cohort, an average of about 240,000 unique TCR beta nucleotide sequences were sequenced per donor, 15% to 20% of them non-productive. Approximately 300 gigabases of sequencing data and approximately 85 million unique TCR sequences were included in an early release covering 550 to 650 HLA-typed donors. A later analysis re-analyzed previously published TCR beta repertoires from roughly 630 donors and added high-resolution HLA genotyping to study TCR occurrence patterns. Typing coverage differed by locus: A, B, C, DRB1 and DQB1 were typed in roughly 629-630 donors, DQA1 in 500 to 550, DPA1 in 600 to 610, and DPB1 in just under 480. The study profiled the T cell repertoires of 550 to 700 subjects by immunosequencing and related them to cytomegalovirus serostatus. Because of strong linkage in the cohort, roughly five DR-DQ haplotypes were treated as single units for association and clustering. Every repertoire in the discovery cohort had been generated on one and the same sequencing platform. Alongside the repertoire data, information on donor age, sex, ethnicity and CMV serostatus was compiled. The study aimed to test whether signatures of past pathogen exposure could be identified by cataloging public T cell receptors. A later genetic analysis took genome-wide SNP genotypes for about three fifths of the roughly 670 donors and used that subset as a discovery cohort. The later analysis used no new phenotypic data to find candidate immune exposures, relying instead on TCR beta sequences and their occurrence across donors. The study combined high-throughput TCR immunosequencing, statistical association of individual TCRs with disease status, and machine learning to predict cytomegalovirus infection status. In addition to the first cohort of 500 to 850 subjects, a separate validation cohort of approximately 110 different subjects was used. Among the roughly 380 genotyped donors, 81% belonged to the genetic ancestry cluster associated with self-reported Caucasian donors. An earlier analysis of 500 to 650 of the donors applied high-throughput TCR beta sequencing to assess whether each TCR beta V gene segment acted as functional or pseudogenic. What the work shows at the level of the full study, not this receptor alone: A group of highly shared sequence variants was considered likely to be a technical artifact of the sequencing pipeline. CMV serostatus was the only immune exposure information available for the cohort. Because HLA typing was missing for some donors at each locus, association tests included only the typed subset. In a later genetic analysis, fewer N-insertions in productive TCRs were reported among donors in an Asian-associated ancestry cluster than the roughly 640-donor mean. V-gene and J-gene trimming of TCR beta chains was associated with a missense DCLRE1C variant in a later genetic analysis, and the association was replicated in an independent cohort. In a later analysis, most CMV-associated TCR beta chains were found to appear HLA-restricted, with HLA associations seemingly driven largely by CMV exposure. The classifier was reported to diagnose cytomegalovirus status with high specificity and sensitivity in both the original and validation cohorts. Correlated functional status among segregating V segments might be attributable to linkage disequilibrium, but an unknown experimental factor could not be ruled out. A further reported finding was that TCR beta sequences accurately predicted the HLA-A and HLA-B alleles for most subjects in the first cohort. The cohort was sequenced for TCR beta chains only, and without alpha or paired-chain data the features that could be detected were limited. According to the authors, the approach could potentially be generalized to other disease states and immunological phenotypes. In a later analysis, several top co-occurrence clusters were reported to appear linked to parvovirus B19, influenza, CMV and Epstein-Barr virus. In vitro tests confirmed that a few of the cytomegalovirus-associated TCR beta chains recognize cytomegalovirus antigens. In an earlier analysis of approximately 590 of the donors, most TCR beta V segments appeared in productive rearrangements about 90% or about 30% of the time, broadly matching IMGT annotations. Most TCR sequences were seen in very few donors, while some public TCRs were found in many individuals. In a later analysis, about 17,000 TCR beta sequences were associated with specific HLA alleles at a false discovery rate of 0.05. Sequencing depth was assumed to be roughly uniform across donors in the presence/absence analyses, though that assumption may not hold. According to a later analysis, TCR association rates differed among HLA loci, with DRB1 alleles showing the most associated TCRs and HLA-C alleles showing the fewest. Some IMGT-functional V segments, including TRBV6-2 and TRBV6-3, could not be distinguished by the 87-base-pair reads and were therefore excluded. In a later analysis, HLA-associated TCR beta chains showed more clonal expansion and lower generation probabilities than non-associated chains that were equally common. A total of 150 or so TCR beta chains were listed by the study as associated with cytomegalovirus. Because counts were too low, about 15 rarely observed V segments, including chromosome 9 orphons, were left out of the earlier analysis of 587 of the donors. Assigning TCR associations to individual alleles was difficult when HLA alleles, especially DR and DQ, strongly co-occurred.

The CDR3 runs 16 amino acids, cysteine and phenylalanine included. Only the CDR3 DNA stays, 48 bases, in frame from base 1. For this chain, trimming is 3 bases at the V end and 1 base at the J end, and the number of junction bases without a gene match is 6. The germline V gene (reference sequence) yields SEHNR for CDR1 and FQNEAQ for CDR2. Preparation of the library involved the immunoSEQ multiplex PCR assay. For the multiplex PCR, a mixture combining 60 forward primers for TCR Vbeta segments and 13 reverse primers for TCR Jbeta segments was used. The CDR3 region of rearranged TCR beta genes was amplified from genomic DNA by a multiplex PCR assay. On the Illumina HiSeq System, the amplified TCR beta libraries were sequenced as 87-base-pair reads. Per the source publication's procedure: A later analysis tallied 75 million to 85 million unique TCR beta chains across the 700 or so repertoires, and approximately 9.9 million of those chains were shared by two or more donors. A nearest-neighbor algorithm error-corrected the raw reads and collapsed the reads into unique sequences, merging closely related sequences to remove PCR and sequencing errors. Alignment of CDR3 sequences to IMGT reference sequences was used to assign V, D and J gene segments. Each retained sequence needed at least a six-nucleotide match to both a V gene segment and a J gene segment. Rearrangements were classified as productive when the CDR3 lacked stop codons and remained in frame with V and J, and all other rearrangements were classified as non-productive. CDR3 was defined according to IMGT convention as the region running from the second conserved V-encoded cysteine to the conserved J-encoded phenylalanine. Sequences without an unambiguous match to a single V gene segment were excluded from the earlier analysis of 587 of the donors. In an earlier analysis of a few hundred of the donors, V segments were called functional above 56.7% productive rearrangements and were called segregating when the between-donor standard deviation exceeded 5%. A statistical classification framework was developed to diagnose cytomegalovirus status using the catalog of TCR beta chain sequences. In a later analysis, TCR nucleotide sequences were compared against IMGT/GENE-DB human TR gene sequences so that V and J genes could be assigned. The TCRdist pipeline was used in a later analysis to assign CDR3 sequences and most-parsimonious VDJ recombination scenarios. A later analysis defined each TCR beta chain by its CDR3 amino acid sequence plus V-gene family, and excluded reads lacking a unique V-gene family. A later analysis removed 500 to 650 highly shared, low-generation-probability nucleotide sequences to deal with suspected cross-contamination and a sequencing artifact. For each public chain, a later analysis derived a clonal expansion index from normalized ranks of inferred template counts within each repertoire. Generation probabilities in a later analysis came from a VDJ recombination model fitted to out-of-frame rearrangements, and those results were checked against IGoR. Hypergeometric tests were used in a later analysis to score TCR-TCR, TCR-HLA and TCR-CMV co-occurrence, with a repertoire-size bias correction applied to the TCR pairs. To estimate false discovery rates, a later analysis permuted the HLA or CMV assignments 20 times. In a later analysis, co-occurring TCRs were grouped using DBSCAN, with TCRdist sequence similarity added in when clustering inside HLA-allele-positive subsets. Repertoires with fewer than 30,000 or more than 120,000 public chains were left out of co-occurrence clustering, as were four to six repertoires with anomalous nucleotide sharing. TCRdb provides this immuneACCESS table in a form limited to in-frame rearrangements. Some clones are lacking; in checked studies, under half of them reflect an unresolved V gene, and why the rest are absent is not known. That table supplies the V and J calls and clone size; D and trimming were determined from the DNA. The sample table contains roughly 190,000 clones; only one count was recorded for 83% of them. The top ten clones comprise more than 1.5% of the sample.

Notes on this clone: The clone's antigen remains unknown. The record has no base qualities; no much larger clone is one base away.

The cohort was made up of roughly 670 healthy bone marrow donors. At the time of sampling, every cohort member was nominally healthy, though immune exposures that went unrecorded were likely present. The donor was CMV seropositive and belonged to the group of 270 or so seropositive cohort members. A peripheral blood sample was provided by each donor, and peripheral blood mononuclear cells were used for TCR beta sequencing. Genomic DNA was extracted from the blood cell samples with the Qiagen DNeasy Blood Extraction Kit. This TCR derives from a man aged 35 to 55 in good health and CMV-seropositive. Input material: PBMCs. The V gene is TRBV7-9 and the J gene is TRBJ2-1, with 7 central nucleotides matching TRBD2. The nucleotide sequence reads as follows: TGTGCCAGCAGCTTTTTTACGGGAGGTTCCTACAATGAGCAGTTCTTC. This gives the protein CASSFFTGGSYNEQFF. Where the CDR3 stops, the reference TRBV7-9 and TRBJ2-1 genes take over; the full variable domain is DTGVSQNPRHKITKRGQNVTFRCDPISEHNRLYWYRQTLGQGPEFLTYFQNEAQLEKSRLLSDRFSAERPKGSFSTLEIQRTEQGDSAMYLCASSFFTGGSYNEQFFGPGTRLTVL.